Below, one T cell receptor beta chain is given with its context. This sample was taken from a study of T cell repertoires in cytomegalovirus infection. This CDR3 comprises 15 residues. The V gene's germline CDR1 is SGHKS and CDR2 YYEKEE (reference sequence). Trimming left V 2 bases short and J 6 bases short, with 15 bases between. TCRdb passed the reads through MiXCR, listing each CDR3 protein once. Found here are fewer than 200,000 distinct CDR3 sequences, approximately 19% of them singletons; the top ten hold roughly 2.9%. The V and J genes are TRBV5-5 and TRBJ2-1; possible D gene TRBD1, 5 bases. The sequenced sample consisted of PBMCs. The receptor's source is a human donor in good health (CMV status not recorded). Some clones in this sample may be carry-over from other donors' samples. CDR3 bases: TGTGCCAGCAGCTTAATGCAGGGAAAGGGCAATGAGCAGTTCTTC. Encoded protein: CASSLMQGKGNEQFF. Drawing the rest from reference TRBV5-5 and TRBJ2-1, the complete variable domain is DAGVTQSPTHLIKTRGQQVTLRCSPISGHKSVSWYQQVLGQGPQFIFQYYEKEERGRGNFPDRFSARQFPNYSSELNVNALLLGDSALYLCASSLMQGKGNEQFFGPGTRLTVL.